What follows is one TCR beta chain and its context. The antigen remains unidentified. These data come from a study of cytomegalovirus exposure and HLA in healthy donors. Study-wide points: A later analysis reported that several of the most significant clusters appeared to be linked to common viral pathogens, among them Epstein-Barr virus. Some V segments could not be told apart, so they were left out, TRBV6-2 and TRBV6-3 among them. Only CMV serostatus was available as immune exposure information. Specificity for CMV antigens was confirmed in vitro for a few of the CMV-associated chains.

In the PCR, 60 Vbeta and 13 Jbeta primers were used. Only in-frame clones appear in the TCRdb table, and some are missing; sequencing was by immunoSEQ multiplex PCR. In the table there are over 150,000 clones, around four fifths of which are singletons. V was clipped by 4 bases and J by 4 bases, with 14 bases between them. The CDR3 consists of 14 residues. The germline V gene has CDR1 SGHRS and CDR2 YFSETQ. What was sequenced was PBMCs. This sequence was found in a woman between 45 and 65 years old in good health and CMV-seropositive. The rearrangement links TRBV5-1 to TRBJ2-5; D perhaps matches TRBD2 (7 bases). The CDR3 is CASSGRGRGETQYF. CDR3 nucleotides: TGCGCCAGCAGCGGGCGGGGGCGAGGAGAGACCCAGTACTTC.